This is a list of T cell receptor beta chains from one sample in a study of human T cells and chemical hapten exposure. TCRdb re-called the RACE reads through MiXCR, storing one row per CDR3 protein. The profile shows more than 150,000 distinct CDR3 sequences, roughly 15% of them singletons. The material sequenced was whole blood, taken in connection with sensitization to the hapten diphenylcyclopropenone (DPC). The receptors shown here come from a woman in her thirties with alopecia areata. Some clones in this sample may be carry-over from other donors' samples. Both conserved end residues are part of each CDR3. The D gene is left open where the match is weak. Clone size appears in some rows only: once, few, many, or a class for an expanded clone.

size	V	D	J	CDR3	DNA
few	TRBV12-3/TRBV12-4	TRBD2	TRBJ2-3	CASSSVTSGAFTDTQYF	TGTGCCAGCAGCTCCGTTACTAGCGGGGCCTTCACAGATACGCAGTATTTT
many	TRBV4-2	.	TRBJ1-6	CASSQEELLLGSPLHF	TGTGCCAGCAGCCAAGAAGAACTCCTTCTGGGTTCACCCCTCCACTTT
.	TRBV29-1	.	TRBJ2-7	CSVVKGYEQYF	TGCAGCGTTGTTAAAGGGTACGAGCAGTACTTC
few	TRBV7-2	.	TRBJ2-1	CASSLAGSGHNEQFF	TGTGCCAGCAGCTTAGCCGGGAGCGGCCACAATGAGCAGTTCTTC
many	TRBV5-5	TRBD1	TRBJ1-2	CASSLGQGAYGYTF	TGTGCCAGCAGCTTGGGTCAGGGGGCCTATGGCTACACCTTC
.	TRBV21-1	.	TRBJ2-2	CASSKVPELAGSPRELFF	TGTGCCAGCAGCAAAGTGCCGGAACTAGCGGGGAGTCCTAGGGAGCTGTTTTTT
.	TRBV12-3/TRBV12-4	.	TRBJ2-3	CASTSQQSTDTQYF	TGTGCCAGCACATCCCAACAGAGCACAGATACGCAGTATTTT
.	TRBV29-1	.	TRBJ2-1	CSVAVSYNEQFF	TGCAGCGTTGCAGTTTCCTACAATGAGCAGTTCTTC
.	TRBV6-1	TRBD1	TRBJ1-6	CASRSTGVNSPLHF	TGTGCCAGCAGATCAACAGGGGTGAATTCACCCCTCCACTTT
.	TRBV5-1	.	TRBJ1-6	CASSPFGLSSSYNSPLHF	TGCGCCAGCAGCCCCTTTGGATTATCCAGCTCCTATAATTCACCCCTCCACTTT
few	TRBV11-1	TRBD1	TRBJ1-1	CASRQTRGMNTEAFF	TGTGCCAGCAGGCAAACCAGGGGGATGAACACTGAAGCTTTCTTT
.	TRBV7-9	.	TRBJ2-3	CASSLGVSGVARDTQYF	TGTGCCAGCAGCTTAGGAGTTTCGGGGGTGGCACGGGATACGCAGTATTTT
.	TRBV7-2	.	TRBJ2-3	CASSLSFPDTQYF	TGTGCCAGCAGCTTAAGTTTCCCAGATACGCAGTATTTT
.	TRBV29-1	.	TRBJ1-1	CSVDRANTEAFF	TGCAGCGTTGACAGGGCGAACACTGAAGCTTTCTTT
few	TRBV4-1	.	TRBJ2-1	CASSQVPASSYNEQFF	TGCGCCAGCAGCCAAGTTCCAGCCAGCTCCTACAATGAGCAGTTCTTC
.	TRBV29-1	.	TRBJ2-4	CSAGGEKNIQYF	TGCAGCGCTGGAGGGGAGAAAAACATTCAGTACTTC
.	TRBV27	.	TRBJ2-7	CASTPDRSSYEQYF	TGTGCCAGCACCCCGGACCGGAGCTCCTACGAGCAGTACTTC
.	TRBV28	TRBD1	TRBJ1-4	CASSSPSGQAIKLFF	TGTGCCAGCAGTTCCCCCTCTGGACAGGCGATAAAACTGTTTTTT
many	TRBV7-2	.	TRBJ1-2	CASSPESGGAYGYTF	TGTGCCAGCAGTCCCGAATCGGGGGGCGCCTATGGCTACACCTTC
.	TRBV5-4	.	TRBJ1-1	CASTRQTGPHTEAFF	TGTGCCAGCACACGACAGACAGGACCACACACTGAAGCTTTCTTT
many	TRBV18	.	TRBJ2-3	CASSERIADTQYF	TGTGCCAGCTCAGAGCGAATAGCAGATACGCAGTATTTT
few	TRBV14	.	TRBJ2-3	CASSLEDPTDTQYF	TGTGCCAGCAGCCTGGAAGACCCCACAGATACGCAGTATTTT
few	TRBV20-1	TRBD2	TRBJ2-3	CSAPLAGGSDTQYF	TGCAGTGCTCCCCTAGCGGGAGGCTCAGATACGCAGTATTTT